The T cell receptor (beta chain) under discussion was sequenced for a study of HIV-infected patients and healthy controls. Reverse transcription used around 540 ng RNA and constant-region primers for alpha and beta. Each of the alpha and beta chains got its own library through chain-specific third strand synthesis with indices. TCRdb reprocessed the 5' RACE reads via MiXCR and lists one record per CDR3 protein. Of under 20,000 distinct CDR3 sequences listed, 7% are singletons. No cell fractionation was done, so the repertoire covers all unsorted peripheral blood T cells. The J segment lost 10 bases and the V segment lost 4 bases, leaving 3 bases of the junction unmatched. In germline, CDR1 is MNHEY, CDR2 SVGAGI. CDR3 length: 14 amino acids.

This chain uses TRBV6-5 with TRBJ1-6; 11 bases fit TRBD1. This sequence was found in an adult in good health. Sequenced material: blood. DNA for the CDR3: TGTGCCAGCAGTTCGGGACAGGGGGGATCACCCCTCCACTTT. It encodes CASSSGQGGSPLHF.